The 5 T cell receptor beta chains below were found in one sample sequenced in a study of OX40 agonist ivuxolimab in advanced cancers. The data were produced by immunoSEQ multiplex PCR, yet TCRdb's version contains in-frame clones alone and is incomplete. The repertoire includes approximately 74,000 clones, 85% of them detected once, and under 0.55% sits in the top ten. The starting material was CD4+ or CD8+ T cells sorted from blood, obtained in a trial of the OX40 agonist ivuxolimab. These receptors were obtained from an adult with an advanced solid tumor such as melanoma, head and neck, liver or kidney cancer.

CDR3 region: CASSLVTNTGELFF. CDR3 sequence (DNA): TGTGCCAGCAGCTTGGTGACGAACACCGGGGAGCTGTTTTTT. This chain joins TRBV5-4 and TRBJ2-2; no firm D call. This CDR3 is built from 14 residues. Trimming removed 0 bases from V and 0 bases from J, with 3 bases in between. Germline-derived CDR1 and CDR2 are SGHNT and YYREEE (reference sequence).

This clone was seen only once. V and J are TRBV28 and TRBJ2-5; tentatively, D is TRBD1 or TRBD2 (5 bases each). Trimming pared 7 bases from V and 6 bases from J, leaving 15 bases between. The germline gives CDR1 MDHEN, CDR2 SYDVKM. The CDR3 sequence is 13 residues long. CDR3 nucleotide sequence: TGTGCCAGCACCCTGGGACGGGCTCAGACCCAGTACTTC. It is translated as CASTLGRAQTQYF.

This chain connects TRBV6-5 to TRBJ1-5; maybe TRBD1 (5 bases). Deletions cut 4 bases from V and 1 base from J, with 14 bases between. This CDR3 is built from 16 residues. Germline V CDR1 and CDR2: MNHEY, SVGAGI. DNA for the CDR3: TGTGCCAGCAGTTCCTACCGGGACTCGAGCAATCAGCCCCAGCATTTT. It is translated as CASSSYRDSSNQPQHF.

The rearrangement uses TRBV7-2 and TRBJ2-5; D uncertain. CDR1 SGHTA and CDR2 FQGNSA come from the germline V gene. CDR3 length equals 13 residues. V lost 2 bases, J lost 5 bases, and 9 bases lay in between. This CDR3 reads CASSLFPRETQYF. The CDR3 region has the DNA TGTGCCAGCAGCTTATTCCCTCGGGAGACCCAGTACTTC.

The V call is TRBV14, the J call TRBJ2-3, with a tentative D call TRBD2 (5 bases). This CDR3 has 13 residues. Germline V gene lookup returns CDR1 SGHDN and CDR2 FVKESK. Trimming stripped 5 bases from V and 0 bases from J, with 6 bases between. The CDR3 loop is CASSGGSTDTQYF. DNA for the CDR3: TGTGCCAGCAGCGGAGGAAGCACAGATACGCAGTATTTT.